The 29 T cell receptor beta chains in this list originate from one sample, sequenced in a study of glioma-infiltrating T cells after dendritic cell vaccination. TCRdb's table, derived via immunoSEQ multiplex PCR, lists solely in-frame clones and lacks some. In the table there are 49,000 or so clones, around 86% of which are singletons. The sample here was blood, taken before dendritic cell vaccination. Receptor source: a human donor with glioblastoma.

The chain recombines TRBV9 with TRBJ2-2; TRBD2 matches at 11 bases. With V trimmed by 0 bases and J by 0 bases, 4 bases remained unmatched. The CDR3 has 18 residues. CDR1 is SGDLS and CDR2 is YYNGEE in the germline V gene. The CDR3 DNA is TGTGCCAGCAGCGTAGAACTAGCGGGGGTCGCGAACACCGGGGAGCTGTTTTTT. Amino acid sequence: CASSVELAGVANTGELFF.

The J gene is TRBJ2-7, the V gene TRBV19, with D possibly being TRBD1 (6 bases). V lost 4 bases and J 3 bases, leaving 13 bases between the germline ends. Germline V gene sequence: CDR1 LNHDA, CDR2 SQIVND (reference sequence). The CDR3 covers 14 residues. DNA of the CDR3: TGTGCCAGTAGTAGTCCCGGGACAAACTACGAGCAGTACTTC. Translation gives CASSSPGTNYEQYF.

V and J are TRBV7-9 and TRBJ2-5; weak D call: TRBD2 (6 bases). There are 14 residues in the CDR3. Trimming took off 6 bases at V and 4 bases at J, with 15 bases between the two ends. The germline gives CDR1 SEHNR, CDR2 FQNEAQ (reference sequence). CDR3 protein: CASRGGLSGETQYF. CDR3 sequence (DNA): TGTGCCAGCAGAGGAGGGTTGAGTGGAGAGACCCAGTACTTC.

This chain links TRBV5-1 with TRBJ2-3; 7 positions agree with TRBD1. CDR3 size: 15 residues. The germline V gene has CDR1 SGHRS and CDR2 YFSETQ. V lost 5 bases, J lost 0 bases, and 6 bases stayed unmatched. Here the CDR3 reads CASRSGQASTDTQYF. DNA for the CDR3: TGCGCCAGCAGATCCGGACAGGCTAGCACAGATACGCAGTATTTT.

This sequence joins TRBV30 and TRBJ1-5; 7 positions match TRBD1. This CDR3 comprises 14 residues. After removal of 1 base from V and 2 bases from J, the junction contained 2 bases not matched to a gene. Germline V CDR1 and CDR2: GTSNPN, SVGIG (reference sequence). CDR3 in DNA: TGTGCCTGGAGTGGACAGGGCGGCAATCAGCCCCAGCATTTT. It specifies CAWSGQGGNQPQHF.

The V gene is TRBV29-1, the J gene TRBJ1-2, with D perhaps matching TRBD1 (5 bases). Germline loops: CDR1 SQVTM, CDR2 ANQGSEA. The V and J ends lost 6 bases and 3 bases respectively, with 11 bases between them. This CDR3 region has 12 residues. The CDR3 sequence is CSVKGRDYGYTF. The CDR3 bases are TGCAGCGTAAAGGGGAGGGACTATGGCTACACCTTC.

This clone was seen a handful of times. This sequence joins TRBV10-1 and TRBJ2-5, with D possibly TRBD2 on 6 matching bases. Germline V CDR1 and CDR2: WNHNN, SYGVQD (reference sequence). V was clipped by 2 bases and J by 2 bases, with 12 bases between them. CDR3 length equals 15 residues. As DNA, the CDR3 is TGCGCCAGCAGTGAGGGAGGGATGGGACAAGAGACCCAGTACTTC. Its translation: CASSEGGMGQETQYF.

CDR3 in amino acids: CASSRPRSYEQYF. The CDR3 DNA follows: TGTGCCAGCAGCCGCCCCAGGTCCTACGAGCAGTACTTC. The chain is built from TRBV6-5 and TRBJ2-7, with unresolved D. Germline values: CDR1 MNHEY, CDR2 SVGAGI. The CDR3 spans 13 residues. Between the trimmed V and J ends, which lost 6 bases and 1 base, there was a span of 10 bases.

CDR3 nucleotide sequence: TGCGCCAGCAGCCAAGAATTAGCGGAGCAGTTCTTC. It encodes CASSQELAEQFF. The J gene is TRBJ2-1, the V gene TRBV4-1; possibly TRBD2 for D (5 bases). This CDR3 is 12 amino acids long. Trimming stripped 0 bases from V and 10 bases from J, with 7 bases between. Germline assignment: CDR1 MGHRA and CDR2 YSYEKL.

The chain recombines TRBV5-1 with TRBJ2-1; 12 nucleotides line up with TRBD2. CDR3 size: 17 residues. Germline V lookup: CDR1 SGHRS, CDR2 YFSETQ. Trimming took 2 bases from V and 7 from J; bases not matched to a gene: 10. The CDR3 DNA follows: TGCGCCAGCAGCTTCGCTCCGGGACTAGCGGGCTTAAATGAGCAGTTCTTC. Translated: CASSFAPGLAGLNEQFF.

The chain combines TRBV4-1 with TRBJ1-4; weak D call: TRBD1 (5 bases). The V end lost 6 bases, the J end lost 1 base, and 9 bases lay between the germline ends. The CDR3 has 14 amino acids. Germline V gives CDR1 MGHRA, CDR2 YSYEKL. CDR3 nucleotides: TGCGCCAGCAGTCTCAGGGAAACTAATGAAAAACTGTTTTTT. Its protein is CASSLRETNEKLFF.

The chain employs TRBV7-8 and TRBJ1-1; possibly TRBD1 for D (6 bases). Germline CDR1 and CDR2: SGHVS and FQNEAQ. V shed 6 bases and J shed 4 bases, with 15 bases lying between them. This CDR3 has 14 amino acids. The CDR3 bases are TGTGCCAGCAGTAAGGATGGGGGCTCCACTGAAGCTTTCTTT. This encodes CASSKDGGSTEAFF. The full variable domain, in which reference TRBV7-8 and TRBJ1-1 provide the parts outside the CDR3, is GAGVSQSPRYKVAKRGQDVALRCDPISGHVSLFWYQQALGQGPEFLTYFQNEAQLDKSGLPSDRFFAERPEGSVSTLKIQRTQQEDSAVYLCASSKDGGSTEAFFGQGTRLTVV.

This chain uses TRBV4-2 with TRBJ2-7; 9 nucleotides align to TRBD1. The ends lost 1 base at V and 2 bases at J; junction bases unmatched: 3. Per germline, CDR1 LGHNA and CDR2 YNFKEQ. The CDR3 is made up of 15 amino acids. The CDR3 is CASSQGTGAAYEQYF. The CDR3 DNA sequence: TGTGCCAGCAGCCAAGGGACAGGGGCGGCCTACGAGCAGTACTTC.

The V call is TRBV4-3, the J call TRBJ2-2; tentatively, D is TRBD2 (6 bases). With 0 bases removed from V and 1 base from J, the gap between germline ends came to 9 bases. The CDR3 extends over 16 amino acids. Germline V CDR1 and CDR2: LGHNA, YSLEER. Written as DNA, the CDR3 is TGCGCCAGCAGCCAAGATGGAGCGGGGAACACCGGGGAGCTGTTTTTT. Protein product: CASSQDGAGNTGELFF.

The rearrangement uses TRBV6-6 and TRBJ2-3, with a weak D call TRBD2 (6 bases). Germline V gene data show CDR1 as MNHNY and CDR2 as SVGAGI (reference sequence). Deletions cut 5 bases from V and 5 bases from J, with 14 bases between. This CDR3 comprises 14 residues. CDR3 coding DNA: TGTGCCAGCAGTGGGGGACTCGGGCGAGATACGCAGTATTTT. It codes for CASSGGLGRDTQYF.

This sequence joins TRBV9 and TRBJ2-3; possible D gene TRBD1, 6 bases. This CDR3 is 17 amino acids long. Germline V CDR1 and CDR2: SGDLS, YYNGEE. The V end lost 0 bases, the J end lost 6 bases, and 20 bases lay between the germline ends. CDR3 sequence: CASSVATGTLTQDTQYF. CDR3 sequence (DNA): TGTGCCAGCAGCGTAGCCACAGGGACGCTAACACAGGATACGCAGTATTTT.

This clone has a handful of counts. The genes are TRBV5-8 and TRBJ1-2, with 7 bases fitting TRBD1. The CDR3 totals 16 residues. Germline trimming cut 0 bases from V and 1 base from J; bases unmatched to any gene: 6. CDR1 is SGHTS and CDR2 is YDEGEE in the germline V gene. The CDR3 bases are TGTGCCAGCAGCTTGGTTTCACAGGGGATTAACTATGGCTACACCTTC. Translating it yields CASSLVSQGINYGYTF.

The gene calls are TRBV30 and TRBJ2-5, with D unclear. Germline CDR1 reads GTSNPN; CDR2 reads SVGIG (reference sequence). Trimming took off 2 bases at V and 2 bases at J, with 6 bases between the two ends. The CDR3 has 12 amino acids. CDR3 region: CAWSSRQETQYF. CDR3 DNA: TGTGCCTGGAGTTCCCGTCAAGAGACCCAGTACTTC. The full variable domain, with the rest looked up from reference TRBV30 and TRBJ2-5, is SQTIHQWPATLVQPVGSPLSLECTVEGTSNPNLYWYRQAAGRGLQLLFYSVGIGQISSEVPQNLSASRPQDRQFILSSKKLLLSDSGFYLCAWSSRQETQYFGPGTRLLVL.

This clone has a handful of counts. This CDR3 reads CASSLNSARRDTEAFF. The DNA for the CDR3 is TGTGCCAGCAGCTTGAATAGTGCCAGGCGGGACACTGAAGCTTTCTTT. The chain couples TRBV7-2 to TRBJ1-1, with no clear D. This CDR3 contains 16 residues. Trimming stripped 3 bases from V and 3 bases from J, with 17 bases between. Per the germline V gene, CDR1 is SGHTA and CDR2 is FQGNSA.

The gene calls are TRBV10-1 and TRBJ2-3; 7 positions agree with TRBD1. The CDR3 covers 18 residues. Germline V gene lookup returns CDR1 WNHNN and CDR2 SYGVQD (reference sequence). J was trimmed by 1 base and V by 3 bases; bases with no gene match: 13. This CDR3 is CASSEVKGAGWGTDTQYF. CDR3 nucleotide sequence: TGCGCCAGCAGTGAAGTAAAGGGGGCCGGATGGGGCACAGATACGCAGTATTTT.

The chain carries TRBV2 and TRBJ1-1; 10 bases are shared with TRBD1. Germline V gene data show CDR1 as SNHLY and CDR2 as FYNNEI. This CDR3 comprises 16 residues. J gave up 9 bases and V 6 bases, and 16 bases lay outside the gene matches. The CDR3 coding sequence is TGTGCCAGCAGCCCGACTTCAAGCGACAGGGGGCGGCAAGCTTTCTTT. This codes for CASSPTSSDRGRQAFF.

J is TRBJ2-5 and V is TRBV9; 7 bases match TRBD2. Gene TRBJ2-7 matches the end of the DNA better, so the J call may be wrong. The germline V gene has CDR1 SGDLS and CDR2 YYNGEE. This CDR3 comprises 13 residues. The chain's CDR3 is CASAGEGTYEQYF. Written as DNA, the CDR3 is TGTGCCAGCGCGGGGGAGGGTACCTACGAGCAGTACTTC.

The chain has TRBV5-8 and TRBJ1-5; D gene ambiguous. CDR3 length: 13 residues. Between the trimmed V and J ends, which lost 0 bases and 5 bases, there was a span of 6 bases. Germline assignment: CDR1 SGHTS and CDR2 YDEGEE. CDR3 protein: CASSLGAHQPQHF. In DNA, the CDR3 is TGTGCCAGCAGCTTGGGGGCCCATCAGCCCCAGCATTTT.

This clone was observed a few times. The rearrangement uses TRBV2 and TRBJ1-6, with 7 nucleotides matching TRBD1. V dropped 7 bases and J dropped 7; count of bases not matched to a gene: 7. The CDR3 loop spans 14 amino acids. Per germline, CDR1 SNHLY and CDR2 FYNNEI. The CDR3 DNA sequence: TGTGCCAGCAACAGACAGGGTATGAATTCACCCCTCCACTTT. Protein: CASNRQGMNSPLHF.

The rearrangement joins TRBV15 to TRBJ1-1; D gene uncertain. V was pared by 0 bases and J by 4 bases, with 9 bases between. This CDR3 region has 14 residues. CDR1 and CDR2 (germline): LNHNV, YYDKDF (reference sequence). CDR3 DNA sequence: TGTGCCACCAGCAGAGATATCGGGATCACTGAAGCTTTCTTT. As protein: CATSRDIGITEAFF.

This chain connects TRBV6-1 to TRBJ1-3; 7 bases align to TRBD1. The CDR3 runs 14 residues. Germline CDR1 and CDR2: MNHNS and SASEGT. J was trimmed by 0 bases and V by 9 bases; bases with no gene match: 5. The CDR3 region has the DNA TGTGCCAGTAAACAGGGGAACTCTGGAAACACCATATATTTT. It yields the protein CASKQGNSGNTIYF.

The chain carries TRBV28 and TRBJ1-4; 7 positions agree with TRBD1. V was pared by 6 bases and J by 8 bases, with 12 bases of the junction left unmatched. The germline V gene encodes CDR1 MDHEN and CDR2 SYDVKM. The CDR3 runs to 15 residues. The DNA of the CDR3 is TGTGCCAGCAGCTCCCGACAGGGAACGAGGGAAAAACTGTTTTTT. Its translation is CASSSRQGTREKLFF.

The V call is TRBV5-6, the J call TRBJ1-4; possibly TRBD1 for D (6 bases). The CDR3 runs to 17 residues. The V gene's germline CDR1 is SGHDT and CDR2 YYEEEE. V was pared by 4 bases and J by 0 bases, with 16 bases between. CDR3 protein: CASSAETGPSTNEKLFF. The CDR3 DNA follows: TGTGCCAGCAGCGCCGAGACAGGCCCCTCAACTAATGAAAAACTGTTTTTT.

V gene TRBV30 combines with J gene TRBJ1-5; TRBD1 matches at 9 bases. V gave up 2 bases and J gave up 7 bases; unmatched junction bases: 12. The CDR3 contains 16 residues. In germline, CDR1 is GTSNPN, CDR2 SVGIG (reference sequence). This CDR3 is CAWSLGQGFKGQPQHF. CDR3 bases: TGTGCCTGGAGTTTGGGACAGGGATTCAAGGGGCAGCCCCAGCATTTT.